Listed here are 7 T cell receptor beta chains from one sample, sequenced in a study of blood T cell repertoires in COVID-19. TCRdb's table, derived via immunoSEQ multiplex PCR, lists solely in-frame clones and lacks some. Of fewer than 250,000 clones in the sample, around 82% were seen once. Sequencing input: PBMCs or T cells enriched from blood (not recorded which). These receptors were obtained from a woman aged 40-49 years who had been exposed to COVID-19.

A single count supports this clone. The chain recombines TRBV7-2 with TRBJ2-1, with 7 bases that match TRBD2. The CDR3 spans 14 residues. The V and J ends lost 3 bases and 9 bases, in that order; junction bases with no gene match: 8. Germline assignment: CDR1 SGHTA and CDR2 FQGNSA. CDR3: CASSFLRGVGEQFF. The CDR3 DNA reads TGTGCCAGCAGCTTCTTACGGGGGGTCGGTGAGCAGTTCTTC. Drawing the rest from reference TRBV7-2 and TRBJ2-1, the complete variable domain is GAGVSQSPSNKVTEKGKDVELRCDPISGHTALYWYRQSLGQGLEFLIYFQGNSAPDKSGLPSDRFSAERTGGSVSTLTIQRTQQEDSAVYLCASSFLRGVGEQFFGPGTRLTVL.

The chain couples TRBV19 to TRBJ1-1, with TRBD1 matching 9 bases. The J segment lost 4 bases and the V segment lost 7 bases, leaving 16 bases of the junction unmatched. The CDR3 loop spans 17 amino acids. Germline lookup yields CDR1 LNHDA and CDR2 SQIVND (reference sequence). CDR3: CASTQQWGTGIGTEAFF. The DNA of the CDR3 is TGTGCCAGTACCCAACAATGGGGGACAGGGATAGGCACTGAAGCTTTCTTT.

V and J are TRBV29-1 and TRBJ2-3; no definite D call. Trimming removed 4 bases from V and 8 bases from J, with 13 bases in between. This CDR3 comprises 12 residues. CDR1 SQVTM and CDR2 ANQGSEA come from the germline V gene. The CDR3 sequence is CSVGTVSVTQYF. DNA for the CDR3: TGCAGCGTTGGAACAGTTTCGGTTACGCAGTATTTT.

The chain carries TRBV28 and TRBJ1-3, with D perhaps matching TRBD1 (5 bases). V lost 6 bases and J 2 bases, leaving 8 bases between the germline ends. The germline gives CDR1 MDHEN, CDR2 SYDVKM. This CDR3 has 13 residues. This chain's CDR3 is CASSLTAGNTIYF. The CDR3 DNA sequence: TGTGCCAGCAGCCTGACAGCTGGAAACACCATATATTTT.

The chain joins TRBV5-4 to TRBJ2-2, with 7 bases lining up with TRBD2. V lost 5 bases to trimming and J lost 0 bases; unmatched junction nucleotides: 7. CDR3 size: 16 residues. From germline, CDR1 is SGHNT and CDR2 YYREEE (reference sequence). CDR3 amino acids: CASSGRGPANTGELFF. The CDR3 DNA sequence: TGTGCCAGCAGTGGGAGGGGCCCCGCGAACACCGGGGAGCTGTTTTTT.

The chain is built from TRBV5-4 and TRBJ1-2, with no clear D. This CDR3 has 12 amino acids. With 4 bases removed from V and 7 bases from J, the gap between germline ends came to 11 bases. Germline loops: CDR1 SGHNT, CDR2 YYREEE (reference sequence). CDR3 coding DNA: TGTGCCAGCAGCACCGGATGGAGTGGCTACACCTTC. Protein: CASSTGWSGYTF.

This clone came up once. The CDR3 protein is CASSPARGGPTDTQYF. The CDR3 nucleotides are TGTGCCAGCTCACCCGCCCGGGGGGGACCCACAGATACGCAGTATTTT. The chain recombines TRBV18 with TRBJ2-3, with 8 bases fitting TRBD2. This CDR3 spans 16 amino acids. Unmatched junction bases numbered 7, after V lost 3 bases and J lost 2 bases. The germline gives CDR1 KGHSH, CDR2 LQKENI.